The 2 T cell receptor beta chains in this list originate from one sample, sequenced in a study of cytomegalovirus exposure and HLA in healthy donors. The primer mix had 60 Vbeta and 13 Jbeta primers. Some clones are missing from TCRdb's copy, which holds only in-frame ones; the method was immunoSEQ multiplex PCR. The data hold over 150,000 clones, with 70% to 85% observed a single time. The sequenced material came from PBMCs. All receptors come from a man aged 35 to 55 in good health and CMV-seronegative.

The chain employs TRBV19 and TRBJ1-4; 7 bases match TRBD1. The CDR3 is made up of 15 amino acids. Germline V gene data show CDR1 as LNHDA and CDR2 as SQIVND (reference sequence). With 3 bases clipped from V and 5 bases from J, the junction kept 6 bases outside the gene matches. The chain's CDR3 is CASSIRGQVNEKLFF. The CDR3 nucleotides read TGTGCCAGTAGTATCCGCGGACAGGTGAATGAAAAACTGTTTTTT.

As for this clone: One end of the junction varies from germline; a read error may be responsible. The chain recombines TRBV28 with TRBJ2-4, with 7 bases that match TRBD2. Germline V gene lookup returns CDR1 MDHEN and CDR2 SYDVKM. This CDR3 spans 15 amino acids. CDR3 nucleotide sequence: TGTGCCAGCAGGGGAGGGGATGGAGCCAAAAACAGTCAGTACTTC. This translates into CASRGGDGAKNSQYF.